The entry below describes one T cell receptor (beta chain). What it binds is not known. Germline-derived CDR1 and CDR2 are LGHNA and YNFKEQ. Trimming removed 4 bases from V and 3 bases from J; junction bases left unmatched: 6. The CDR3 runs 15 residues. The sample is drawn from a study of cytomegalovirus exposure and HLA in healthy donors. As for the study in general: The approximately 130 validation repertoires and the 666 first-cohort repertoires shared a platform, a later analysis reported. Overall study findings and caveats: The study designated roughly 150 TCR beta chains cytomegalovirus-associated. Per published reports, the classifier diagnosed cytomegalovirus status with high specificity and sensitivity. Subsequent analysis of the approximately 120 validation repertoires found a tendency for first-cohort TCR clusters to co-occur.

Sequencing was performed with immunoSEQ multiplex PCR; in TCRdb, only in-frame clones are kept and a portion is missing. Altogether about 150,000 clones are present, 75% to 90% being singletons, with the ten largest covering 9%. The receptor comes from a woman aged 18-29 years in good health and CMV-seropositive. The sequenced sample consisted of PBMCs. V and J are TRBV4-2 and TRBJ1-2; 9 positions match TRBD1. The CDR3, as DNA: TGTGCCAGCAGCCCAGTCGGACAGGGGTACTATGGCTACACCTTC. Amino acid sequence: CASSPVGQGYYGYTF.